The T cell receptor (beta chain) under discussion was sequenced for a study of cytomegalovirus exposure and HLA in healthy donors. The CDR3 loop spans 14 amino acids. The germline V gene encodes CDR1 SGHRS and CDR2 YFSETQ. Trimming shortened V by 1 base and J by 1 base, and 7 bases separated the two germline ends. A multiplex PCR was run with 60 Vbeta primers and 13 Jbeta primers. Clones were read by immunoSEQ multiplex PCR, and TCRdb kept only the in-frame ones, dropping some. Among 150,000 to 200,000 clones listed, approximately 83% were seen once. This clone occurred once. The target antigen is unknown. Whole-study findings and limits: According to a later analysis, donors in an Asian-associated ancestry cluster reportedly had fewer N-insertions than the approximately 670-donor mean.

This receptor was taken from a young man in good health and CMV-seropositive. The genes are TRBV5-1 and TRBJ2-3, with D possibly TRBD1 on 5 matching bases. The sequenced sample consisted of PBMCs. CDR3: CASSLTQGTDTQYF. The CDR3 DNA reads TGCGCCAGCAGCTTGACACAGGGCACAGATACGCAGTATTTT.